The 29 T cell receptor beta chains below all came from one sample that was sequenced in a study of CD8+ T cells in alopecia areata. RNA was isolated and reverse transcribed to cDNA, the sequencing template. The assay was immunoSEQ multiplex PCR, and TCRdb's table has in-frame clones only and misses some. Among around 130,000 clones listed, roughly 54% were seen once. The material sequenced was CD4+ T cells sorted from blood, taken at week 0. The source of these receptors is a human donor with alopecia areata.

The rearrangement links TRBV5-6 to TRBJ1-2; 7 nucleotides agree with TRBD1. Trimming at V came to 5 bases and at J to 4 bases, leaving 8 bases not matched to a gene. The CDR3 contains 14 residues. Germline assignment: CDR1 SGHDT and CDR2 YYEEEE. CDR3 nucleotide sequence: TGTGCCAGCAGGATCCGGGACAGCGTCTATGGCTACACCTTC. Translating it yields CASRIRDSVYGYTF.

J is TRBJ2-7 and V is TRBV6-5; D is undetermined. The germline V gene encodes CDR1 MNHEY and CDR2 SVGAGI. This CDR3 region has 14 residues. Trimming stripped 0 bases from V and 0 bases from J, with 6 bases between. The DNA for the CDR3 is TGTGCCAGCAGTTACTCCCACTCCTCCTACGAGCAGTACTTC. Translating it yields CASSYSHSSYEQYF.

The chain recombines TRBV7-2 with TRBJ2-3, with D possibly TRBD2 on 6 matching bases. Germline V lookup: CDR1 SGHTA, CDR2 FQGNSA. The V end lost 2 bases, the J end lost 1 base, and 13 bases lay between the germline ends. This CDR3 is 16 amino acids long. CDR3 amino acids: CASSLRSGGGTDTQYF. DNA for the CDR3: TGTGCCAGCAGCTTAAGGTCTGGCGGGGGCACAGATACGCAGTATTTT.

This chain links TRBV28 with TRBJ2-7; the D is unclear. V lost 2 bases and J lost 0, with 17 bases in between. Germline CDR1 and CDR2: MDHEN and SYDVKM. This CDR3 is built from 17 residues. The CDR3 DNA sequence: TGTGCCAGCAGTTTAGAATTTATCGCTAGGCCCTCCTACGAGCAGTACTTC. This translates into CASSLEFIARPSYEQYF.

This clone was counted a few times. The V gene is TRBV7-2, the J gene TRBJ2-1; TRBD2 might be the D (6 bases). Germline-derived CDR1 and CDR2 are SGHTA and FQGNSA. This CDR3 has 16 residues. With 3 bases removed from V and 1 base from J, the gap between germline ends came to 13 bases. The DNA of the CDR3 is TGTGCCAGCAGCTTGGGCACTGGGGGGTCCTACAATGAGCAGTTCTTC. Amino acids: CASSLGTGGSYNEQFF.

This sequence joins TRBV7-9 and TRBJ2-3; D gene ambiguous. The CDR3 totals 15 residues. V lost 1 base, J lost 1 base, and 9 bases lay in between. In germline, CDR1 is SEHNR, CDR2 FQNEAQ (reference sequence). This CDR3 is CASSLVGYGTDTQYF. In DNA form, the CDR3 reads TGTGCCAGCAGCTTAGTGGGGTATGGCACAGATACGCAGTATTTT.

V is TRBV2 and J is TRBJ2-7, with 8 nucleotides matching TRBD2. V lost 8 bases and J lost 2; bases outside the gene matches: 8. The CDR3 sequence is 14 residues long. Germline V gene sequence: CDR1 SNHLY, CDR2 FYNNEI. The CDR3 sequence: CASGGAGGTYEQYF. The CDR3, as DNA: TGTGCCAGCGGGGGGGCGGGAGGAACCTACGAGCAGTACTTC.

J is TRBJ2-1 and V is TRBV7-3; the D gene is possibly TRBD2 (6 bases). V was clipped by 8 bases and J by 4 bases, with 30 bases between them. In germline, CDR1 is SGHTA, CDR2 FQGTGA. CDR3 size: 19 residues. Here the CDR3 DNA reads TGTGCCAGCCCAACGGCCCCTAGCGTCCGGGGTTGGGGGTACAATGAGCAGTTCTTC. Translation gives CASPTAPSVRGWGYNEQFF.

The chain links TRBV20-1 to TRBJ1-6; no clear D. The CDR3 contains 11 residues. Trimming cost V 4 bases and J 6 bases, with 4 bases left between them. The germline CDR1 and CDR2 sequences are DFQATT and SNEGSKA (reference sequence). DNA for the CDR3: TGCAGTGCTACCCGTAATTCACCCCTCCACTTT. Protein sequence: CSATRNSPLHF.

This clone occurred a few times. CDR3 loop: CASSPRDRAREQYF. The CDR3, as DNA: TGCGCCAGCAGCCCCCGGGACAGGGCTCGGGAGCAGTACTTC. This chain joins TRBV5-1 and TRBJ2-7; 9 bases map to TRBD1. V was pared by 4 bases and J by 7 bases, with 9 bases of the junction left unmatched. Per the germline V gene, CDR1 is SGHRS and CDR2 is YFSETQ. CDR3 size: 14 residues.

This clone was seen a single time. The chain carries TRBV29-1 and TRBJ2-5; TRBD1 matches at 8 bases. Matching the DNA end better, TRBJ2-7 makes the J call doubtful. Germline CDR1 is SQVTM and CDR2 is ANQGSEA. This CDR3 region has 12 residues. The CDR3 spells CSVGQGKSEQYF. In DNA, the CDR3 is TGCAGCGTTGGACAGGGGAAGTCCGAGCAGTACTTC.

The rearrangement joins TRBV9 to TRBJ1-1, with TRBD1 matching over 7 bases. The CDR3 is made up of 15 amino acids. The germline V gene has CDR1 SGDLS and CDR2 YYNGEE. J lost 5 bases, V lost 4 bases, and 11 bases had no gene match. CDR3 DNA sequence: TGTGCCAGCAGCCCCCCAGGGGGTTTGGGGACTGAAGCTTTCTTT. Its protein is CASSPPGGLGTEAFF. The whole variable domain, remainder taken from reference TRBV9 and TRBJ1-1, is DSGVTQTPKHLITATGQRVTLRCSPRSGDLSVYWYQQSLDQGLQFLIQYYNGEERAKGNILERFSAQQFPDLHSELNLSSLELGDSALYFCASSPPGGLGTEAFFGQGTRLTVV.

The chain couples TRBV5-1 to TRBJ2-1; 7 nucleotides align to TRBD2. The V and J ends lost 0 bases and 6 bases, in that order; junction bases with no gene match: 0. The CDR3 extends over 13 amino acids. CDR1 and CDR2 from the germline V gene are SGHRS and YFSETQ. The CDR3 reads CASSLGLANEQFF. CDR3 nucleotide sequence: TGCGCCAGCAGCTTGGGACTAGCCAATGAGCAGTTCTTC. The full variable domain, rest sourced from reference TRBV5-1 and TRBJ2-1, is KAGVTQTPRYLIKTRGQQVTLSCSPISGHRSVSWYQQTPGQGLQFLFEYFSETQRNKGNFPGRFSGRQFSNSRSEMNVSTLELGDSALYLCASSLGLANEQFFGPGTRLTVL.

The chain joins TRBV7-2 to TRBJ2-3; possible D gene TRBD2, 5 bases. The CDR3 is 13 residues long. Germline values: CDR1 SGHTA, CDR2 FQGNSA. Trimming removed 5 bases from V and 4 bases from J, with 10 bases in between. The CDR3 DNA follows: TGTGCCAGCAGCCCGCGGACTGCAGATACGCAGTATTTT. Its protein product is CASSPRTADTQYF.

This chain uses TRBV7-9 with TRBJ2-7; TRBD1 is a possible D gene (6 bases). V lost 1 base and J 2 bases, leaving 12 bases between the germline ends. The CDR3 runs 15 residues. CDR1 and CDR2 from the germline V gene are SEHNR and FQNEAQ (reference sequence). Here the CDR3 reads CASSLEVGAAYEQYF. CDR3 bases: TGTGCCAGCAGCTTAGAAGTGGGGGCAGCCTACGAGCAGTACTTC.

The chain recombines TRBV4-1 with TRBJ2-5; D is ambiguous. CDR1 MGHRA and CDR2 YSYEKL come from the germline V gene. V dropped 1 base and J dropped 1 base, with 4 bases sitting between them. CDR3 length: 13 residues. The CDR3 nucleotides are TGCGCCAGCAGCCAAGCGATCCAAGAGACCCAGTACTTC. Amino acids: CASSQAIQETQYF.

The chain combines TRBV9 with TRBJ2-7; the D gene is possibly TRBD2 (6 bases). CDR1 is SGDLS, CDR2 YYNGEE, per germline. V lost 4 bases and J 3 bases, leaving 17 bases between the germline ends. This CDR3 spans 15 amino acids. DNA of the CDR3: TGTGCCAGCAGCCAAGGGTGGGGACTGAACTACGAGCAGTACTTC. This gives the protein CASSQGWGLNYEQYF.

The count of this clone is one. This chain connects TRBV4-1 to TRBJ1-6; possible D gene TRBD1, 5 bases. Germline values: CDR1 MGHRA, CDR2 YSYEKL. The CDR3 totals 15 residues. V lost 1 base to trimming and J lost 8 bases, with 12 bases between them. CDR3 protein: CASSQGAGAHSPLHF. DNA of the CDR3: TGCGCCAGCAGCCAAGGCGCTGGGGCTCATTCACCCCTCCACTTT.

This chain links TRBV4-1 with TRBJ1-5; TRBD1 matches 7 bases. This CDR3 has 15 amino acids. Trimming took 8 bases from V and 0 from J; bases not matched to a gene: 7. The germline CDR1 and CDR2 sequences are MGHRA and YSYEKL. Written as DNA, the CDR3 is TGCGCCAGCCGACGACAGGGATATAGCAATCAGCCCCAGCATTTT. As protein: CASRRQGYSNQPQHF.

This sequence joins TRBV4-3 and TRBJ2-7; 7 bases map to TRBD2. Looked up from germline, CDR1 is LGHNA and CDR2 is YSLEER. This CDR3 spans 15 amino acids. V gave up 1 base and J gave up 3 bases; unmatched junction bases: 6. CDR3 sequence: CASSQGAGEIYEQYF. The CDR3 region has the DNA TGCGCCAGCAGCCAAGGGGCGGGGGAAATCTACGAGCAGTACTTC.

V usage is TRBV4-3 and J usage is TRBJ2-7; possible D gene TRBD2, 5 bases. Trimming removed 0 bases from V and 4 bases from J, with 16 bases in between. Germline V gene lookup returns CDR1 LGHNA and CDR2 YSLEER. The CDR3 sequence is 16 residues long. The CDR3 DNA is TGCGCCAGCAGCCAAGATTTGGGGAGTCGAGGGTACGAGCAGTACTTC. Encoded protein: CASSQDLGSRGYEQYF.

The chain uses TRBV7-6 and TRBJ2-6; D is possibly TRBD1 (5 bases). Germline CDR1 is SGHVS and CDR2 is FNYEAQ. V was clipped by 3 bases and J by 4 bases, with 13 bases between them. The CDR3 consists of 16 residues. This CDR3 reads CASSFRVGAGANVLTF. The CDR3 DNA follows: TGTGCCAGCAGCTTTCGAGTAGGGGCCGGGGCCAACGTCCTGACTTTC. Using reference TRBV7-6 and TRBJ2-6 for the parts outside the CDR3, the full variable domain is GAGVSQSPRYKVTKRGQDVALRCDPISGHVSLYWYRQALGQGPEFLTYFNYEAQQDKSGLPNDRFSAERPEGSISTLTIQRTEQRDSAMYRCASSFRVGAGANVLTFGAGSRLTVL.

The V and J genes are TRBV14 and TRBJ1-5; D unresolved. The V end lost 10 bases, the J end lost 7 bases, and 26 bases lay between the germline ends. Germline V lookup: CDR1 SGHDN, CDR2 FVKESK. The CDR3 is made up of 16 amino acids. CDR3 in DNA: TGTGCCAACAATGGGGAGCGGGTGGATATAGGGCAGCCCCAGCATTTT. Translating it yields CANNGERVDIGQPQHF.

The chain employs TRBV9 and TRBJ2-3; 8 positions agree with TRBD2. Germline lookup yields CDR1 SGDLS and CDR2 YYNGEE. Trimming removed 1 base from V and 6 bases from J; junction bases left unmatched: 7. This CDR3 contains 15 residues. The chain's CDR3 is CASSVKAGARDTQYF. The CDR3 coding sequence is TGTGCCAGCAGCGTAAAAGCGGGGGCAAGGGATACGCAGTATTTT. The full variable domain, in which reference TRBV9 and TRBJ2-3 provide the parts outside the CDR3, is DSGVTQTPKHLITATGQRVTLRCSPRSGDLSVYWYQQSLDQGLQFLIQYYNGEERAKGNILERFSAQQFPDLHSELNLSSLELGDSALYFCASSVKAGARDTQYFGPGTRLTVL.

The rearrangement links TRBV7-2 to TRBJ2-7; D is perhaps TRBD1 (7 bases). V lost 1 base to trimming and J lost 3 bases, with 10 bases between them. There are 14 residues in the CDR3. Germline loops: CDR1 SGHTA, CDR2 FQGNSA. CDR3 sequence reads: CASSLGRDSYEQYF. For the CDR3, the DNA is TGTGCCAGCAGCTTAGGGCGGGACAGCTACGAGCAGTACTTC.

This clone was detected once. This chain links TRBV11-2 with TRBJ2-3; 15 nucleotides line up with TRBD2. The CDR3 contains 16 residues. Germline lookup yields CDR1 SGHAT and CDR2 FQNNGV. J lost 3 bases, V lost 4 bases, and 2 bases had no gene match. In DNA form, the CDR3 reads TGTGCCAGCAGCTGGGGACTAGCGGGAGGTACAGATACGCAGTATTTT. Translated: CASSWGLAGGTDTQYF.

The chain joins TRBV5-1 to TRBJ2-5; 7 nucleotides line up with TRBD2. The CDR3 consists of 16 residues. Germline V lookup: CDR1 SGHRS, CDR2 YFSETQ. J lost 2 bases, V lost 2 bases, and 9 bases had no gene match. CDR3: CASSFSASGRQETQYF. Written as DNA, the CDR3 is TGCGCCAGCAGCTTTTCGGCTAGCGGACGACAAGAGACCCAGTACTTC.

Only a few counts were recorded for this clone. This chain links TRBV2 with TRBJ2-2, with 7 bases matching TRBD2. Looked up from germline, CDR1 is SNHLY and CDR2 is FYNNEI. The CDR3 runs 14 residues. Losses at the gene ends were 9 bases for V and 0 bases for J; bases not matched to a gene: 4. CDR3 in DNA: TGTGCCAGTCGGGGGGACGCGAACACCGGGGAGCTGTTTTTT. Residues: CASRGDANTGELFF.

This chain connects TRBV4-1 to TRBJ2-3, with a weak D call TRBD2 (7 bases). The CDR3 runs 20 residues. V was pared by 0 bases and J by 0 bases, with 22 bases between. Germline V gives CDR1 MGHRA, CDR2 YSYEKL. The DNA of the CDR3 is TGCGCCAGCAGCCAAGACGTAGGCGGGGGCCGGTCATATAGCACAGATACGCAGTATTTT. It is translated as CASSQDVGGGRSYSTDTQYF.